One TCR beta chain is described in this entry. PCR used 60 Vbeta primers and 13 Jbeta primers. The data were produced by immunoSEQ multiplex PCR, yet TCRdb's version contains in-frame clones alone and is incomplete. The table includes roughly 120,000 clones, around three quarters detected once. Germline trimming cut 2 bases from V and 14 bases from J; bases unmatched to any gene: 2. The V gene's germline CDR1 is PRHDT and CDR2 FYEKMQ (reference sequence). This CDR3 comprises 11 residues. This specimen comes from a study of cytomegalovirus exposure and HLA in healthy donors. This TCR derives from a woman aged 40-49 years in good health and CMV-seropositive. The chain combines TRBV13 with TRBJ2-3; 9 bases map to TRBD2. Sample: PBMCs. CDR3 bases: TGTGCCAGCAGCTTACTAGCGGGATTGTATTTT. This encodes CASSLLAGLYF.